These T cell receptor beta chains were read from a single sample in a study of CD8 T cells in Susac syndrome. TCRdb re-called the immunoSEQ multiplex PCR reads with MiXCR, one entry per CDR3 protein. The sample comprises some 400,000 distinct CDR3 sequences, approximately 85% of which are singletons, and under 0.15% rests with the top ten. Sequenced input: CD8+ T cells from PBMCs. These receptors all come from a human donor with multiple sclerosis. The CDR3 runs from the conserved cysteine through the conserved F or W. Fields, in order: D gene, J gene, clone size, V gene, CDR3 DNA, CDR3 protein. The D gene is left open where the match is weak. The size entry is marked missing in some rows and otherwise reads once, few, many or a size class.

NA | TRBJ1-1 | once | TRBV11-2 | TGTGCCAGCAGCTTAGATTCATGGTCAACTCAGCCTGAAGCTTTCTTT | CASSLDSWSTQPEAFF
NA | TRBJ2-7 | NA | TRBV28 | TGTGCCAGCAGTTCCCTCCTCTGGGGAGAAGGTTACGAGCAGTACTTC | CASSSLLWGEGYEQYF
NA | TRBJ2-2 | once | TRBV10-3 | TGTGCCATCAGCGAATGGATCGCCGGGGAGCTGTTTTTT | CAISEWIAGELFF
NA | TRBJ1-1 | NA | TRBV3-1 | TGTGCCAGCAGCCAAATCGGGAACTTGGCAACTGAAGCTTTCTTT | CASSQIGNLATEAFF
NA | TRBJ1-1 | NA | TRBV4-1 | TGCGCCAGCAGCCAAGTAGAATCAGGGAACCCTGAAGCTTTCTTT | CASSQVESGNPEAFF
NA | TRBJ1-2 | NA | TRBV29-1 | TGCAGCGTCCCGGACTTGTATGGCTACACCTTC | CSVPDLYGYTF
TRBD1 | TRBJ2-2 | NA | TRBV20-1 | TGCAGTGCTAGAGAATTGACAGGGGGAACGGGGGAGCTGTTTTTT | CSARELTGGTGELFF
NA | TRBJ1-2 | NA | TRBV19 | TGTGCCAGTAATACAGCCGCCTATGGCTACACCTTC | CASNTAAYGYTF
NA | TRBJ2-5 | NA | TRBV15 | TGTGCCACCAGCAGAGTCGAGGGGCTAGAGACCCAGTACTTC | CATSRVEGLETQYF
NA | TRBJ1-1 | once | TRBV30 | TGTGCCTGGAGTTCCGGGGTGCAGAACACTGAAGCTTTCTTT | CAWSSGVQNTEAFF
TRBD1 | TRBJ2-7 | NA | TRBV6-5 | TGTGCCAGCAGTTACCGGACAGGGGGTTCTGGCGAGCAGTGCTTC | CASSYRTGGSGEQCF
NA | TRBJ2-7 | NA | TRBV28 | TGTGCCAGCAGTTTGGCCACGGGGGCAGGAAGAGAGCAGTACTTC | CASSLATGAGREQYF
TRBD1 | TRBJ1-1 | NA | TRBV29-1 | TGCAGCGTTCGGACAGGGGGCACTGAAGCTTTCTTT | CSVRTGGTEAFF
NA | TRBJ1-4 | NA | TRBV27 | TGTGCCAGCAGGTTGTGGGCCGGGGCTCGGGAGGAAAAACTGTTTTTT | CASRLWAGAREEKLFF
NA | TRBJ1-2 | NA | TRBV25-1 | TGTGCCAGCAGTGAAATAATAGGTGGCTACACCTTC | CASSEIIGGYTF
NA | TRBJ1-5 | NA | TRBV30 | TGTGCCTGGAGTAATGTAAGCAATCAGCCCCAGCATTTT | CAWSNVSNQPQHF
NA | TRBJ2-3 | NA | TRBV19 | TGTGCCAGTACCCCGGGACCCCTTGTAGATACGCAGTATTTT | CASTPGPLVDTQYF
NA | TRBJ2-5 | NA | TRBV25-1 | TGTGCCAGCAGGGAGGAAGAGACCCAGTACTTC | CASREEETQYF
TRBD1 | TRBJ2-2 | NA | TRBV6-5 | TGTGCCAGCAGTTACTCAGGACAGGCCCCCGGGGAGCTGTTTTTT | CASSYSGQAPGELFF
NA | TRBJ1-4 | NA | TRBV3-1 | TGTGCCAGCAGTTCCTTAGCAGGGGATGAAAAACTGTTTTTT | CASSSLAGDEKLFF
NA | TRBJ2-2 | NA | TRBV20-1 | TGCAGTGCCCGCAAGCGGTGGGGGGACGCGAACACCGGGGAGCTGTTTTTT | CSARKRWGDANTGELFF
NA | TRBJ2-1 | NA | TRBV27 | TGTGCCAGCAGCCAAACTACAGGCGAAGAGCAGTTCTTC | CASSQTTGEEQFF
NA | TRBJ2-1 | NA | TRBV18 | TGTGCCAGCTCACCACATCTCATCTACAATGAGCAGTTCTTC | CASSPHLIYNEQFF
NA | TRBJ2-7 | NA | TRBV3-1 | TGTGCCAGCAGCCTCTTCAGCGCACACTACGAGCAGTACTTC | CASSLFSAHYEQYF
NA | TRBJ2-7 | NA | TRBV27 | TGTGCCAGCAGTTTCTCAGGAGCCCCCCTCGAGCAGTACTTC | CASSFSGAPLEQYF
TRBD1 | TRBJ2-7 | once | TRBV27 | TGTGCCAGCAGATTGGGGACAGGGGAGGGCGAGCAGTACTTC | CASRLGTGEGEQYF
TRBD2 | TRBJ2-5 | NA | TRBV4-1 | TGCGCCAGCAGCCAAGCTGGCGGGGGGGCCCAAGAGACCCAGTACTTC | CASSQAGGGAQETQYF
TRBD1 | TRBJ2-1 | NA | TRBV5-1 | TGCGCCAGGGGCTACCGGGACAGGGGATCCCCCTTCTCCTACAATGAGCAGTTCTTC | CARGYRDRGSPFSYNEQFF
NA | TRBJ1-6 | NA | TRBV4-1 | TGCGCCAGCAGCCCGGGAATTGAGTCAGGTTCACCCCTCCACTTT | CASSPGIESGSPLHF
NA | TRBJ1-5 | NA | TRBV6-1 | TGTGCCAGCAGTGAGTTCTCGGGCCAGAGCAATCAGCCCCAGCATTTT | CASSEFSGQSNQPQHF
TRBD1 | TRBJ2-1 | NA | TRBV5-1 | TGCGCCAGCAGCTTGGGGACAGGGTTGTACAATGAGCAGTTCTTC | CASSLGTGLYNEQFF
NA | TRBJ2-2 | once | TRBV6-2/TRBV6-3 | TGTGCCAGCAGTTACCTCCCGAACACCGGGGAGCTGTTTTTT | CASSYLPNTGELFF
TRBD1 | TRBJ1-2 | NA | TRBV27 | TGTGCCAGCAGTCCAACCGGGACAGGGTTCGGCTACACCTTC | CASSPTGTGFGYTF
TRBD1 | TRBJ1-1 | NA | TRBV6-5 | TGTGCCAGCAGCTCCTCGGGACAGGGGTTGGTGGGCACTGAAGCTTTCTTT | CASSSSGQGLVGTEAFF
TRBD1 | TRBJ2-7 | NA | TRBV28 | TGTGCCAGCGGGACAGGCAACACCTACGAGCAGTACTTC | CASGTGNTYEQYF
TRBD2 | TRBJ2-3 | once | TRBV4-1 | TGCGCCAGCAGCCAGGCCCTAGCGGGGGAGGGGGATACGCAGTATTTT | CASSQALAGEGDTQYF
TRBD2 | TRBJ2-1 | NA | TRBV13 | TGTGCCAGCAGCTTAGGAGGGACTAGCGGAACAGGAAGCTCCTACAATGAGCAGTTCTTC | CASSLGGTSGTGSSYNEQFF
NA | TRBJ2-5 | NA | TRBV2 | TGTGCCAGCACCCACGAAACGGAGACCCAGTACTTC | CASTHETETQYF
NA | TRBJ2-1 | NA | TRBV7-6 | TGTGCCAGCAGCTTACTCACGTCCAGGACGCAGTTCTTC | CASSLLTSRTQFF
TRBD2 | TRBJ2-3 | NA | TRBV6-5 | TGTGCCAGCAGTTTCACCAGAGAGACTAGCGGGGAGTCGGGAGATACGCAGTATTTT | CASSFTRETSGESGDTQYF